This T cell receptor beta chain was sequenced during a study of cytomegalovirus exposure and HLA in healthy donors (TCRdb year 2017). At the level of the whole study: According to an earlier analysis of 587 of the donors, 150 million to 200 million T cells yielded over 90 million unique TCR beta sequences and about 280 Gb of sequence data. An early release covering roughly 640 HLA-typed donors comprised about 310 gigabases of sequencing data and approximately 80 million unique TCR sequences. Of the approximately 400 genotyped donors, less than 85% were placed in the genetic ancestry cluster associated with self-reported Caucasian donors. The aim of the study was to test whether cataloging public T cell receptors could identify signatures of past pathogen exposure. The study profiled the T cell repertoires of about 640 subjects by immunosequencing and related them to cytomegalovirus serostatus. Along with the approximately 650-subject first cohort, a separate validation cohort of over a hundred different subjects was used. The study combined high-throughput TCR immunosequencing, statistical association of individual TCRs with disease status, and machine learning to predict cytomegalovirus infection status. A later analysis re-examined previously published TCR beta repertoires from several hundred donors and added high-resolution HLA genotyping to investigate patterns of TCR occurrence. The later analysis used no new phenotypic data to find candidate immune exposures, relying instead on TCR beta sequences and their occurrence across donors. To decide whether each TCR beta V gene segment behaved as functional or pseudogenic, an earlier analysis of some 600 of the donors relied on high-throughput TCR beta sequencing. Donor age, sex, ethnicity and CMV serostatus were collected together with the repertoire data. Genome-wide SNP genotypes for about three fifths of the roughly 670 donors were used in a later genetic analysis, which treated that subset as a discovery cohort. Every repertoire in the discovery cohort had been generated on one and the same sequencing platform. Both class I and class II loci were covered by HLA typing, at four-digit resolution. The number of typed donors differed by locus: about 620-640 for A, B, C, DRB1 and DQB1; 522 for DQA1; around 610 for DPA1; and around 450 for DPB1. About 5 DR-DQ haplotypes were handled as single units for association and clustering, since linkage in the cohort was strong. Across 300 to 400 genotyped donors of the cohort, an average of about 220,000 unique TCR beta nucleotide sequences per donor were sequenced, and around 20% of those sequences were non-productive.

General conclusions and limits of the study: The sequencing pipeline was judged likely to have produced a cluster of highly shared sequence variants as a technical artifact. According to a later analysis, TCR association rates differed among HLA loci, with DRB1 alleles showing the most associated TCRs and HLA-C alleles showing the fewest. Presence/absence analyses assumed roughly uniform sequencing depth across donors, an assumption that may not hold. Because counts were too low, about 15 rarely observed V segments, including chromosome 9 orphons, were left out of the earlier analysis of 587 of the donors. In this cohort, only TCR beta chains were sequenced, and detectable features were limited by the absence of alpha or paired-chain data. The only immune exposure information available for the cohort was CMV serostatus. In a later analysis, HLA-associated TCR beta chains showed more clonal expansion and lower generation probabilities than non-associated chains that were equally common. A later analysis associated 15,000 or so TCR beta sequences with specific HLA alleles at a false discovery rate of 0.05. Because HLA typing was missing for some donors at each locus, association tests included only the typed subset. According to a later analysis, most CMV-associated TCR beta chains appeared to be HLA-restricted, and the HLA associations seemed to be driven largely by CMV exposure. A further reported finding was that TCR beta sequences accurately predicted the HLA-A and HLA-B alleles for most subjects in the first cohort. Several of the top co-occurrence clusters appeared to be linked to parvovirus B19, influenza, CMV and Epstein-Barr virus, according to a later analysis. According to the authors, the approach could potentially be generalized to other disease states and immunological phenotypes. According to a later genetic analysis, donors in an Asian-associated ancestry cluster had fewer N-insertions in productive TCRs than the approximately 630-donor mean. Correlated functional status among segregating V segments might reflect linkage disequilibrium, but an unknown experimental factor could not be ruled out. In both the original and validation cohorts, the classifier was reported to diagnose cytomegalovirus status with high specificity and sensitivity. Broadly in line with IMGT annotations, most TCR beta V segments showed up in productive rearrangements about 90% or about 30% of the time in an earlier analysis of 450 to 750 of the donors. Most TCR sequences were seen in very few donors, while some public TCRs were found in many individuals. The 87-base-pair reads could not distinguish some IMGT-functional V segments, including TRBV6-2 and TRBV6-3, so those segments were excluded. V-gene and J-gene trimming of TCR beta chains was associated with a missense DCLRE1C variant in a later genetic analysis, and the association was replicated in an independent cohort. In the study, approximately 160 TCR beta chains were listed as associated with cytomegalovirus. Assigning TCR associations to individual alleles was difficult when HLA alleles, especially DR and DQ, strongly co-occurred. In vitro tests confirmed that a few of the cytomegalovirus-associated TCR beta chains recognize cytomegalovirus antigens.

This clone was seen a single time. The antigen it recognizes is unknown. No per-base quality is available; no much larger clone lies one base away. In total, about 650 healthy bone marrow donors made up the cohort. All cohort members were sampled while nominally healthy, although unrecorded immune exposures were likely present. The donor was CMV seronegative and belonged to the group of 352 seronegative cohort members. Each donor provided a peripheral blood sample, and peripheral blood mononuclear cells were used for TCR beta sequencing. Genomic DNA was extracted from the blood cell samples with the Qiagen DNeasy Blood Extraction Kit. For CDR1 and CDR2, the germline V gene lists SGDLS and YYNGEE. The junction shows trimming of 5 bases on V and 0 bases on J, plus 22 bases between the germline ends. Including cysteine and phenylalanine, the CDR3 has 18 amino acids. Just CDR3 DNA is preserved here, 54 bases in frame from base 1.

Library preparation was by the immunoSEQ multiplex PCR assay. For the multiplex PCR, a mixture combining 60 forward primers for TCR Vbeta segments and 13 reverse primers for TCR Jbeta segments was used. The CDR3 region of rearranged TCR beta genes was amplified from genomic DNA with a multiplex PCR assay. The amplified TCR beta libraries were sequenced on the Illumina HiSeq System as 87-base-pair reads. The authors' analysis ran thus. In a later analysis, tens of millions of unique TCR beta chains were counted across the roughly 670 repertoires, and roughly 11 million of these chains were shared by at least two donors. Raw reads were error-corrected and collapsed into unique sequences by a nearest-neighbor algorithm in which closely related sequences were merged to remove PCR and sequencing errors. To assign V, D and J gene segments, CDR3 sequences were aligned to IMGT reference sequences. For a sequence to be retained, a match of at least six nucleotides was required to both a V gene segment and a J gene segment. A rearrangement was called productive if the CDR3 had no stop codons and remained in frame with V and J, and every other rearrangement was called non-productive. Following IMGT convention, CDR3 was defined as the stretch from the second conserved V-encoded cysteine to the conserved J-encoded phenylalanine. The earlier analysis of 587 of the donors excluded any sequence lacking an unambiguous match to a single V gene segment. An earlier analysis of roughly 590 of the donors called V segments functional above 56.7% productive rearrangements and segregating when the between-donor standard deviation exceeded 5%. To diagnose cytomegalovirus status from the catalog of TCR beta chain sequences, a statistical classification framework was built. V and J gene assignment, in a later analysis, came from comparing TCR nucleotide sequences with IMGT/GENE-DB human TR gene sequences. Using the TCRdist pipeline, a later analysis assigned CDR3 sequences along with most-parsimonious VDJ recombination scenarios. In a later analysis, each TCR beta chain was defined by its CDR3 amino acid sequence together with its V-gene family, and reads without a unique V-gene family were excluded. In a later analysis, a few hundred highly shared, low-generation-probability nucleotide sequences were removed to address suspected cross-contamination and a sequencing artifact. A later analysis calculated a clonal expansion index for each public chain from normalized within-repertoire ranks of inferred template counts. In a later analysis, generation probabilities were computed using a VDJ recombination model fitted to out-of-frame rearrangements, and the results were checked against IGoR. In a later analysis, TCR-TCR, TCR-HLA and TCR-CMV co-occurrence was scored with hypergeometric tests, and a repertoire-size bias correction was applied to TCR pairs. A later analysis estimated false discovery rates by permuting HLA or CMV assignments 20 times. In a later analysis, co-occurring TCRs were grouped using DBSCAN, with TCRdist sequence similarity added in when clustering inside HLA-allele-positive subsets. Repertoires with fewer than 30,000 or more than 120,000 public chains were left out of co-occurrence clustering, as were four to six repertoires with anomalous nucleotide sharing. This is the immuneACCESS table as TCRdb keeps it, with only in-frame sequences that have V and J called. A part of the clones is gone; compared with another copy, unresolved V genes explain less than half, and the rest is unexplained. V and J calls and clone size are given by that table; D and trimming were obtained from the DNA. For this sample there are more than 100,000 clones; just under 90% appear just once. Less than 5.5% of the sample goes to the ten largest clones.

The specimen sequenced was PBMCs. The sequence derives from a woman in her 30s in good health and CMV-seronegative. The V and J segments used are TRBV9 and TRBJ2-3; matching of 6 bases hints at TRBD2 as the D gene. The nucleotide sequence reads TGTGCCAGCAGTCGTAGGAACTCCCTGGGACTTAGCACAGATACGCAGTATTTT. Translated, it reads CASSRRNSLGLSTDTQYF.